Here is one T cell receptor beta chain with its context. Its antigen is unknown. The CDR3 consists of 13 residues. V dropped 4 bases and J dropped 9 bases, with 13 bases sitting between them. The germline CDR1 and CDR2 sequences are LNHDA and SQIVND (reference sequence). Donors consisted of healthy bone marrow donors. The PCR used 60 Vbeta and 13 Jbeta primers. This table comes from immunoSEQ multiplex PCR, and its TCRdb copy is limited to in-frame clones, with some not included. The sample shows roughly 150,000 clones, 80% to 85% of them seen only once. The data were obtained in a study of cytomegalovirus exposure and HLA in healthy donors. Study conclusions and caveats: An analysis done earlier found most TCR beta V segments productive about 90% or about 30% of the time.

The sequenced sample consisted of PBMCs. The receptor was derived from a male donor in good health and CMV-seronegative. The chain joins TRBV19 to TRBJ2-1; weak D call: TRBD1 (6 bases). CDR3 protein: CASSTQGFSEQFF. The CDR3 DNA sequence: TGTGCCAGTAGTACACAGGGCTTCAGTGAGCAGTTCTTC.